This T cell receptor beta chain was documented in a study of T cells after yellow fever vaccination. Whole-study context: Those fractions that held only low numbers of cells were prepared using the SMART-Seq v4 Ultra Low Input RNA kit.

In germline, CDR1 is SGHTA, CDR2 FQGNSA. The CDR3 has 14 residues. The V segment lost 5 bases and the J segment 3 bases; nucleotides outside the gene matches: 6. TCRdb called the 5' RACE reads again in MiXCR, with one record for every CDR3 protein. The sample consists of 95,000 to 150,000 distinct CDR3 sequences, under 8% of them appearing once. In its sample, this clonotype was seen many times. What it recognizes is unknown. The study, taken as a whole, reports: Post-booster samples contained most primary-vaccination clones (approximately 97% CD4, about 90% CD8).

This sequence originates from a man aged 18 to 29 who received the YFV17D yellow fever vaccine. The input for sequencing was CD4+ T cells sorted from PBMCs, taken about 10 days after the first yellow fever vaccination. The V gene is TRBV7-2, the J gene TRBJ1-1; TRBD1 aligns across 7 bases. CDR3 in amino acids: CASSVPGQYTEAFF. The CDR3 nucleotides read TGTGCCAGCAGCGTACCGGGACAGTACACTGAAGCTTTCTTT.